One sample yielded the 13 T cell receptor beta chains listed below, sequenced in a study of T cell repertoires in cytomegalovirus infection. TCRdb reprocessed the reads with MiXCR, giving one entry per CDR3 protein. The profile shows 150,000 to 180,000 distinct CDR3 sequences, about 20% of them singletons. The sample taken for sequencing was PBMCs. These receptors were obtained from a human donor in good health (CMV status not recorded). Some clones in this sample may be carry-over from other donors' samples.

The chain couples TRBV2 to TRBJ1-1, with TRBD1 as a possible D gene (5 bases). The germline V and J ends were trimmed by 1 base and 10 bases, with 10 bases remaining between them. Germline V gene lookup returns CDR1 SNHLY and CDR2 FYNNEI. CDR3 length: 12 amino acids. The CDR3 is CASSEGAGRAFF. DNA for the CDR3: TGTGCCAGCAGTGAAGGGGCAGGGAGAGCTTTCTTT.

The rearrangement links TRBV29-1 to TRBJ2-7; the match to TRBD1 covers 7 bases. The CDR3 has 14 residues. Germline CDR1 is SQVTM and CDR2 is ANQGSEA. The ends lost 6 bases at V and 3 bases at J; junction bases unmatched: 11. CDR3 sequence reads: CSVYLTGPSYEQYF. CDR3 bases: TGCAGCGTATATCTGACAGGGCCGAGCTACGAGCAGTACTTC.

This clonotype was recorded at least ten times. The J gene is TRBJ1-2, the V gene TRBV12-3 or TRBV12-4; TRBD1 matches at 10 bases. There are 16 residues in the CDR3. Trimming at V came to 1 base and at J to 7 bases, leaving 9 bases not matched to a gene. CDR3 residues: CASSLGSGTGESGYTF. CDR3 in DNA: TGTGCCAGCAGTTTAGGGTCGGGGACAGGGGAGTCTGGCTACACCTTC.

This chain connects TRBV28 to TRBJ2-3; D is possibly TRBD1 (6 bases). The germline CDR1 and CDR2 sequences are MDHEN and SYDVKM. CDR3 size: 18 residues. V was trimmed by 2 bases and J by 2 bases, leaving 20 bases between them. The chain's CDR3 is CASSLPLRTGLTTDTQYF. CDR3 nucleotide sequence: TGTGCCAGCAGTTTACCCCTACGCACAGGGCTGACCACAGATACGCAGTATTTT. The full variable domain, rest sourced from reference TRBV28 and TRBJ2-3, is DVKVTQSSRYLVKRTGEKVFLECVQDMDHENMFWYRQDPGLGLRLIYFSYDVKMKEKGDIPEGYSVSREKKERFSLILESASTNQTSMYLCASSLPLRTGLTTDTQYFGPGTRLTVL.

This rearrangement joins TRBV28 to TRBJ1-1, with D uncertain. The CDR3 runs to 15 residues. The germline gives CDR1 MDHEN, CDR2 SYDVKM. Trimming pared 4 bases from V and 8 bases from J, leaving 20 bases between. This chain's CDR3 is CASSYPLSVAREAFF. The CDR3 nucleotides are TGTGCCAGCAGTTATCCCCTCTCCGTTGCCCGCGAAGCTTTCTTT. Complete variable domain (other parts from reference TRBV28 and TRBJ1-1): DVKVTQSSRYLVKRTGEKVFLECVQDMDHENMFWYRQDPGLGLRLIYFSYDVKMKEKGDIPEGYSVSREKKERFSLILESASTNQTSMYLCASSYPLSVAREAFFGQGTRLTVV.

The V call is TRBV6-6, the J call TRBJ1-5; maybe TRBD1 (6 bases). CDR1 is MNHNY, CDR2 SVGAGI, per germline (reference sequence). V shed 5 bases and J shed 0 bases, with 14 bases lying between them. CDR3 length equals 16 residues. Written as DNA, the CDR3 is TGTGCCAGCAGTCAACACGGACAGAATAGCAATCAGCCCCAGCATTTT. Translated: CASSQHGQNSNQPQHF.

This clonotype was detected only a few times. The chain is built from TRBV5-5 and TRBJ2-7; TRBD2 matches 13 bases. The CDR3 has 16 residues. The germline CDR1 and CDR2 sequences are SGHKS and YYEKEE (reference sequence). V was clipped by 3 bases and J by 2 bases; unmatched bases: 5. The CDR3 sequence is CASSSQLAGGPYEQYF. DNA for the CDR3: TGTGCCAGCAGCTCACAACTAGCGGGAGGGCCCTACGAGCAGTACTTC.

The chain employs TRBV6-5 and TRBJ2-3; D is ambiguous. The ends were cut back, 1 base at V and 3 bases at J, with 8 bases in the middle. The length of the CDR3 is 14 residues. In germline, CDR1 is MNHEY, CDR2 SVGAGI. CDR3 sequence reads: CASSYFAGTDTQYF. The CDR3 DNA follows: TGTGCCAGCAGTTACTTCGCAGGAACAGATACGCAGTATTTT.

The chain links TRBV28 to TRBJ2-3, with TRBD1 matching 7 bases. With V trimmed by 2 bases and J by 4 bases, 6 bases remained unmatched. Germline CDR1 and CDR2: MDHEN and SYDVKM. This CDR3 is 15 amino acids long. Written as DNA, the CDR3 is TGTGCCAGCAGTTTAGGGATAGGGGGCGCAGATACGCAGTATTTT. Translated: CASSLGIGGADTQYF.

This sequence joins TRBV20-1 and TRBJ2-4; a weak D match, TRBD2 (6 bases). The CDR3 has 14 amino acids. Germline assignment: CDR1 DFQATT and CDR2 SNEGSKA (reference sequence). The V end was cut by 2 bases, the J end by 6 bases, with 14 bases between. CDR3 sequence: CSARYEGTGNIQYF. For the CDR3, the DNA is TGCAGTGCTAGATATGAGGGGACTGGAAACATTCAGTACTTC.

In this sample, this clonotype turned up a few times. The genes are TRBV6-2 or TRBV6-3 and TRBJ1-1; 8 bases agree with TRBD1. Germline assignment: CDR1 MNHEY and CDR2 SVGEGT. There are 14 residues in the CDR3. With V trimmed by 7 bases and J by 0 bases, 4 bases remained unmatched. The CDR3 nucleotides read TGTGCCAGCACCGGGGACAGGCTGAACACTGAAGCTTTCTTT. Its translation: CASTGDRLNTEAFF.

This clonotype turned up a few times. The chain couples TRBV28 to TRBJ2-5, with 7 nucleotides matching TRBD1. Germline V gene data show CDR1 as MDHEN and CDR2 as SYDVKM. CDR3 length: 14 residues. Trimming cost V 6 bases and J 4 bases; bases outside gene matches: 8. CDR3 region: CASSQTGLGETQYF. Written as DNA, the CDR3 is TGTGCCAGCAGCCAGACAGGGTTAGGAGAGACCCAGTACTTC.

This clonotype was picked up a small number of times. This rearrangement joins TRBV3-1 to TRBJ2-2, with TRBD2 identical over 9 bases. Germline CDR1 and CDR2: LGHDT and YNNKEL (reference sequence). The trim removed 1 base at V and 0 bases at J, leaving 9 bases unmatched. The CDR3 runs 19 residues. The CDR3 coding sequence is TGTGCCAGCAGCCAAGTGGTAGCGGGGGTTGCCGCGAACACCGGGGAGCTGTTTTTT. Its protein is CASSQVVAGVAANTGELFF.